Each of the 15 T cell receptor beta chains below was sequenced from the same sample in a study of blood T cell repertoires in COVID-19. The assay was immunoSEQ multiplex PCR, and TCRdb's table has in-frame clones only and misses some. Here the sample spans approximately 100,000 clones, around 90% being singletons. Sequenced: peripheral blood. All receptors derive from an older man with acute or convalescent COVID-19.

The rearrangement joins TRBV6-5 to TRBJ2-2, with 13 bases aligning to TRBD2. Trimming took 4 bases from V and 5 from J; bases not matched to a gene: 1. The CDR3 covers 15 residues. Germline assignment: CDR1 MNHEY and CDR2 SVGAGI. The CDR3 nucleotides are TGTGCCAGCAGTTGGGGACTAGCGGGAACCGGGGAGCTGTTTTTT. It is translated as CASSWGLAGTGELFF.

The chain links TRBV11-3 to TRBJ1-3; D gene unclear. Germline V gene lookup returns CDR1 SGHNT and CDR2 YENEEA. The CDR3 extends over 14 amino acids. V lost 1 base and J 0 bases, leaving 4 bases between the germline ends. CDR3 nucleotide sequence: TGTGCCAGCAGCTTAGCTAGCTCTGGAAACACCATATATTTT. Amino acids: CASSLASSGNTIYF.

V is TRBV28 and J is TRBJ1-2; 8 bases are shared with TRBD1. The CDR3 length is 14 residues. Trimming took 5 bases from V and 8 from J; bases not matched to a gene: 10. Germline loops: CDR1 MDHEN, CDR2 SYDVKM. This CDR3 reads CASSLGQGNWGYTF. In DNA, the CDR3 is TGTGCCAGCAGTCTCGGACAGGGTAATTGGGGCTACACCTTC.

V gene TRBV7-3 combines with J gene TRBJ1-1, with D possibly matching TRBD1 (6 bases). CDR1 and CDR2 (germline): SGHTA, FQGTGA. The CDR3 runs 14 residues. The germline V and J ends were trimmed by 5 bases and 7 bases, with 17 bases remaining between them. The CDR3 DNA reads as TGTGCCAGCAGCCCCACGGGGGGGGCCTATGAAGCTTTCTTT. This sequence encodes CASSPTGGAYEAFF. The whole variable domain, filled in from reference TRBV7-3 and TRBJ1-1, reads GAGVSQTPSNKVTEKGKYVELRCDPISGHTALYWYRQSLGQGPEFLIYFQGTGAADDSGLPNDRFFAVRPEGSVSTLKIQRTERGDSAVYLCASSPTGGAYEAFFGQGTRLTVV.

The genes are TRBV7-9 and TRBJ1-1; a weak D match, TRBD1 (6 bases). The germline V gene has CDR1 SEHNR and CDR2 FQNEAQ (reference sequence). Trimming removed 3 bases at V and 10 bases at J, with 15 bases between. CDR3 length: 13 amino acids. The CDR3 is CASSFTGFAGAFF. In DNA, the CDR3 is TGTGCCAGCAGCTTCACAGGGTTCGCCGGAGCTTTCTTT.

The rearrangement uses TRBV5-8 and TRBJ2-2; maybe TRBD2 (5 bases). The CDR3 is 14 residues long. CDR1 and CDR2 (germline): SGHTS, YDEGEE. The V gene lost 4 bases and the J gene lost 7 bases, with 14 bases spanning the gap. CDR3 region: CASSAAPGIGELFF. The CDR3 nucleotides are TGTGCCAGCAGCGCCGCCCCGGGGATCGGGGAGCTGTTTTTT.

This chain uses TRBV21-1 with TRBJ2-7; TRBD1 is the table's D call, not checked against the DNA. TRBV21-1 is an annotated pseudogene. This CDR3 is built from 13 residues. The CDR3 spells CATWDRGRYEQYF. CDR3 nucleotides: TGTGCCACCTGGGACAGGGGGCGTTACGAGCAGTACTTC.

V and J are TRBV20-1 and TRBJ1-2; D call uncertain. The V and J ends lost 3 bases and 4 bases respectively, with 12 bases between them. This CDR3 has 13 residues. Germline V gene sequence: CDR1 DFQATT, CDR2 SNEGSKA (reference sequence). The CDR3 loop is CSASVPGSYGYTF. The DNA of the CDR3 is TGCAGTGCTAGTGTACCGGGATCCTATGGCTACACCTTC.

This clone was recorded once. The chain uses TRBV5-5 and TRBJ1-1; TRBD1 is a possible D gene (6 bases). The CDR3 sequence is 17 residues long. Germline assignment: CDR1 SGHKS and CDR2 YYEKEE (reference sequence). V was trimmed by 2 bases and J by 0 bases, leaving 17 bases between them. The CDR3 protein is CASSFGGAGFMNTEAFF. For the CDR3, the DNA is TGTGCCAGCAGCTTCGGGGGGGCAGGATTTATGAACACTGAAGCTTTCTTT.

The chain employs TRBV7-8 and TRBJ1-4; D uncertain. In germline, CDR1 is SGHVS, CDR2 FQNEAQ. CDR3 length: 16 amino acids. V was pared by 5 bases and J by 4 bases, with 17 bases between. The CDR3 DNA reads TGTGCCAGCAGCCAGCGAGGGCAGCTACTTAATGAAAAACTGTTTTTT. It encodes CASSQRGQLLNEKLFF.

The chain is built from TRBV9 and TRBJ2-7, with 11 positions matching TRBD2. The CDR3 has 18 residues. V dropped 4 bases and J dropped 6; count of bases not matched to a gene: 18. Germline loops: CDR1 SGDLS, CDR2 YYNGEE. The CDR3 loop is CASSPRLLTSGTHTEQYF. The CDR3 DNA is TGTGCCAGCAGCCCCCGCCTCCTGACTAGCGGGACCCACACCGAGCAGTACTTC.

This clone was observed a single time. The V and J genes are TRBV12-5 and TRBJ1-1; D is unclear. V was clipped by 3 bases and J by 10 bases, with 12 bases between them. This CDR3 has 12 amino acids. Germline lookup yields CDR1 LGHNT and CDR2 FRNRAP. CDR3 residues: CASGLEVGSAFF. The CDR3, as DNA: TGTGCTAGTGGTTTAGAGGTCGGGTCAGCTTTCTTT.

This clone appeared a single time. This chain joins TRBV19 and TRBJ2-2; 9 nucleotides match TRBD1. CDR1 is LNHDA and CDR2 is SQIVND in the germline V gene (reference sequence). The V and J ends lost 3 bases and 6 bases, in that order; junction bases with no gene match: 8. This CDR3 is built from 16 residues. The CDR3 loop is CASSMGQGVFAGELFF. The CDR3 bases are TGTGCCAGTAGTATGGGACAGGGCGTTTTCGCCGGGGAGCTGTTTTTT.

The V gene is TRBV7-9, the J gene TRBJ2-2; D unclear. Trimming shortened V by 3 bases and J by 7 bases, and 9 bases separated the two germline ends. The V gene's germline CDR1 is SEHNR and CDR2 FQNEAQ (reference sequence). The CDR3 length is 13 residues. The DNA for the CDR3 is TGTGCCAGCAGCTTCGGAGATAACGGGGAGCTGTTTTTT. Translation gives CASSFGDNGELFF.

The J gene is TRBJ1-3, the V gene TRBV2, with D perhaps TRBD1 (5 bases). CDR1 SNHLY and CDR2 FYNNEI come from the germline V gene. V dropped 4 bases and J dropped 12 bases, with 13 bases sitting between them. CDR3 length: 12 amino acids. The DNA for the CDR3 is TGTGCCAGCAGTGTAATGACAGATCGCATATATTTT. Translating gives CASSVMTDRIYF.